What follows is one T cell receptor (beta chain) and its context. Here immunoSEQ multiplex PCR was the method, and the copy in TCRdb shows in-frame clones only, minus some. Of approximately 88,000 clones in the sample, around 94% were seen once. The data belong to a study of technical replicates of blood from several donors. Deletions cut 5 bases from V and 2 bases from J, with 13 bases between. The CDR3 loop spans 14 amino acids. Germline V gene lookup returns CDR1 LNHDA and CDR2 SQIVND (reference sequence). What was sequenced was T cells isolated from PBMCs. This rearrangement joins TRBV19 to TRBJ2-7; D uncertain. This clonotype was sampled from a human donor in good health. The DNA of the CDR3 is TGTGCCAGTAGTGGCCCCAAAAGTCCCTACGAGCAGTACTTC. Translating gives CASSGPKSPYEQYF.